This TCR beta chain was captured in a study of neurological immune-mediated disorders. Broader study findings: Private repertoires in all groups were suggested by the finding that expanded clones across subjects shared no CDR3 amino acid sequences.

CDR3 length: 15 amino acids. With 6 bases removed from V and 0 bases from J, the gap between germline ends came to 14 bases. Germline V gives CDR1 DFQATT, CDR2 SNEGSKA (reference sequence). Time point of the sample: longitudinal time-point 3. Maryland, USA blood bank volunteers served as healthy controls. It was from 2 million PBMCs stored at -80 C that the unsorted libraries were obtained. The sample holds many counts of this clonotype. Antigen: not known. The authors made cDNA by 5'RACE with 10-nucleotide random UMIs. TCRdb processed the 5' RACE reads anew with MiXCR; each CDR3 protein has one entry. The table includes about 50,000 distinct CDR3 sequences, 7% to 10% detected once.

Source material: PBMCs. The chain combines TRBV20-1 with TRBJ2-2; D perhaps matches TRBD2 (6 bases). This sequence was found in a woman between 40 and 55 years old in good health. In DNA form, the CDR3 reads TGCAGTGCCCAATGGGGGGAAGCGAACACCGGGGAGCTGTTTTTT. This codes for CSAQWGEANTGELFF.